Listed below are T cell receptor beta chains from one sample, sequenced in a study of metastatic and nonmetastatic thyroid tumors. TCRdb re-analyzed the PCR reads using MiXCR. The table shows about 92,000 clones, with 15% occurring only once. Sample: blood. Receptors were obtained from a female donor with papillary thyroid cancer or a benign thyroid nodule (not recorded which). Some clones in this sample may be carry-over from other donors' samples. Each CDR3 is given with its conserved first and last residue. Fields, in order: clone size, J gene, D gene, V gene, CDR3 length, CDR3 DNA, CDR3 protein. A D gene is named only where the DNA matches it firmly. The size entry is marked missing in some rows and otherwise reads once, few, many or a size class.

>many|TRBJ2-5|-|TRBV11-3|17
TGTGCCAGCAGTTCAGCCCCCGCAGGGGATACAGGGGAGACCCAGTACTTC
CASSSAPAGDTGETQYF
>many|TRBJ1-2|-|TRBV5-1|12
TGCGCCAGCAGCCCCAGCGGGGAGGGCTACACCTTC
CASSPSGEGYTF
>many|TRBJ1-2|-|TRBV28|12
TGTGCCAGCAGTTTGCCCGGGAAGGGCTACACCTTC
CASSLPGKGYTF
>many|TRBJ2-6|-|TRBV28|16
TGTGCCAGCAGTTTAGGGGGCACCTCTGGGGCCAACGTCCTGACTTTC
CASSLGGTSGANVLTF
>many|TRBJ1-2|-|TRBV9|15
TGTGCCAGCAGCGTAGAGGCGGGGGGGAACTATGGCTACACCTTC
CASSVEAGGNYGYTF
>many|TRBJ1-3|-|TRBV3-1|18
TGTGCCAGCAGCCAGAAAAGGGTAAGGAGGGCTGACGGAAACACCATATATTTT
CASSQKRVRRADGNTIYF
>many|TRBJ1-1|TRBD1|TRBV6-1|14
TGTGCCAGCGGGTGGACAGGAGATAACACTGAAGCTTTCTTT
CASGWTGDNTEAFF
>many|TRBJ1-1|-|TRBV12-3/TRBV12-4|15
TGTGCCAGCACCTCCCTCGGGGGTTGGAACACTGAAGCTTTCTTT
CASTSLGGWNTEAFF
>many|TRBJ2-7|-|TRBV6-2/TRBV6-3|12
TGTGCCAGCAGTCTACGGGCCTACGAGCAGTACTTC
CASSLRAYEQYF
>many|TRBJ1-4|TRBD1|TRBV29-1|14
TGCAGCGCGCACCGACAGGGCCATAATGAAAAACTGTTTTTT
CSAHRQGHNEKLFF
>many|TRBJ2-2|TRBD1|TRBV28|18
TGTGCCAGCAGACCCCCACCGGAGACAGGGGGCAAAACCGGGGAGCTGTTTTTT
CASRPPPETGGKTGELFF
>-|TRBJ1-5|-|TRBV28|19
TGTGCCAGCATCCCCGTTTTCGTCGAACAGATAAATAGCAATCAGCCCCAGCATTTT
CASIPVFVEQINSNQPQHF
>-|TRBJ2-2|-|TRBV6-2/TRBV6-3|18
TGTGCCAACAGTTACTTGCCAGCGTGGGGCCCGGGCACCGGGGAGCTGTTTTTT
CANSYLPAWGPGTGELFF
>many|TRBJ1-6|TRBD1|TRBV2|14
TGTGCCAGCAGGGCGACAGGGGCAAATTCACCCCTCCACTTT
CASRATGANSPLHF
>many|TRBJ2-6|TRBD1|TRBV7-3|16
TGTGCCAGCAGCTTACGACAGGGTGGTGGGGCCAACGTCCTGACTTTC
CASSLRQGGGANVLTF
>many|TRBJ1-2|-|TRBV5-1|14
TGCGCCAGCAGCTTGGCCGAGGAAATCTATGGCTACACCTTC
CASSLAEEIYGYTF
>many|TRBJ2-5|-|TRBV18|14
TGTGCCAGCTCACCAACCAGGGGAGCGGAGACCCAGTACTTC
CASSPTRGAETQYF
>many|TRBJ1-6|-|TRBV4-1|14
TGCGCCAGCAGCCAGTTCGGCCGGGATTCACCCCTCCACTTT
CASSQFGRDSPLHF
>-|TRBJ2-1|TRBD2|TRBV11-2|15
TGTGCCAGCAGCCTGGTCGCGGGAGTAGGCAATGAGCAGTTCTTC
CASSLVAGVGNEQFF
>many|TRBJ1-1|-|TRBV20-1|14
TGCAGTGCTAGAGCTCAGGGGTGGGACACTGAAGCTTTCTTT
CSARAQGWDTEAFF
>many|TRBJ2-3|-|TRBV10-3|15
TGTGCCATCAGTGAGGGGGGGACGCGGACCGATACGCAGTATTTT
CAISEGGTRTDTQYF
>many|TRBJ1-6|-|TRBV7-2|12
TGTGCCAGCAGCCTCGACGATTCACCCCTCCACTTT
CASSLDDSPLHF
>many|TRBJ2-3|-|TRBV6-1|14
TGTGCCAGCAGTGAAATCCCCGACGAAGATACGCAGTATTTT
CASSEIPDEDTQYF
>many|TRBJ2-3|TRBD1|TRBV6-1|14
TGTGCCGGAAGAGGACAGGGGGTGACAGATACGCAGTATTTT
CAGRGQGVTDTQYF
>many|TRBJ2-1|TRBD2|TRBV12-3/TRBV12-4|15
TGTGCCAGCACCTTACTAGCGGGATCCTACAATGAGCAGTTCTTC
CASTLLAGSYNEQFF
>many|TRBJ2-4|-|TRBV12-3/TRBV12-4|15
TGTGCCAGCAGTTTAAGGATGGGTTTGGAGGGCATTCAGTACTTC
CASSLRMGLEGIQYF
>many|TRBJ1-1|TRBD1|TRBV2|14
TGTGCCAGCAGTGAAAACAGGGGTTTCACTGAAGCTTTCTTT
CASSENRGFTEAFF
>few|TRBJ1-2|TRBD1|TRBV27|13
TGTGTCAGCAGTATAACAGGGGGCTGGTGCTACACCTTC
CVSSITGGWCYTF
>-|TRBJ2-5|TRBD2|TRBV7-9|17
TGTGCCAGCAGTTTCGGTAGCGGGAGAGATTACCAAGAGACCAAGTACTTC
CASSFGSGRDYQETKYF
>many|TRBJ2-7|TRBD2|TRBV11-2|16
TGTGCCAGCAGCACGGCCTCTAGCGGGGTATCCTACGAGCAGTACTTC
CASSTASSGVSYEQYF
>many|TRBJ2-7|TRBD2|TRBV6-1|14
TGTGCCAGCAGTTTTAGCGGGGCCGGCTACGAGCAGTACTTC
CASSFSGAGYEQYF
>few|TRBJ2-7|TRBD1|TRBV28|18
TGTGCCAGCTCCCAAGGGACAGGTATCAGCACAGACCCCTACGAGCATTACTTC
CASSQGTGISTDPYEHYF
>many|TRBJ2-7|-|TRBV7-9|13
TGTGCCAGCAGCTTCCTGGGGGCCAACGAGCAGTACTTC
CASSFLGANEQYF
>-|TRBJ1-4|-|TRBV6-2/TRBV6-3|16
TGTGCCAGCAGTTACTCGGTGGCGATTCGGAATGAAAAACTGTTTTTT
CASSYSVAIRNEKLFF
>many|TRBJ1-2|-|TRBV20-1|11
TGCAGTGCTTCGTGGGGGGATGGCTACACCTTC
CSASWGDGYTF
>few|TRBJ1-2|-|TRBV19|14
TGTGCCAGTCTGGACCCCCGGGGCGCCTATGGCTACACCTTC
CASLDPRGAYGYTF
>many|TRBJ2-7|-|TRBV3-2|21
TGTGCCAGCAGCCACTGTTCTAATATCAGGGGGCGGACCCGTTCCAGAAGGGAGCAGTACTTC
CASSHCSNIRGRTRSRREQYF
>many|TRBJ1-4|TRBD1|TRBV3-1|14
TGTGCCAGCAGCCCGGGACAGGGATTTGAAAAACTGTTTTTT
CASSPGQGFEKLFF
>many|TRBJ1-5|-|TRBV19|15
TGTGCCAGTACCCCGACAGGCGCCCGTGACCAGCCCCAGCATTTT
CASTPTGARDQPQHF
>-|TRBJ1-2|TRBD1|TRBV5-1|15
TGCGCCAGCAGCTCAATGACAGGGAGAGGGCATGGCTACACCTTC
CASSSMTGRGHGYTF
>many|TRBJ2-7|TRBD2|TRBV12-3/TRBV12-4|18
TGTGCCAGCAGTTGGACTAGCGGGGCGCCAATGTCCTCCTACGAGCAGTACTTC
CASSWTSGAPMSSYEQYF
>many|TRBJ1-5|-|TRBV7-2|16
TGTGCCAGCAGCTTAGGGGACCTTCTTGGCGGGGAGCCCCAGCATTTT
CASSLGDLLGGEPQHF
>many|TRBJ1-6|-|TRBV4-2|15
TGTGCCAGCAGCCAAGAACGGACAGCCAATTCACCCCTCCACTTT
CASSQERTANSPLHF
>many|TRBJ1-1|TRBD1|TRBV27|13
TGTGCCAGCAGTTATCCCGGGACAGGACGAACTTTCTTT
CASSYPGTGRTFF
>-|TRBJ2-5|-|TRBV24-1|15
TGTGCCACCAGTGAGTCGGGCCCCGGAGAGGAGACCCAGTACTTC
CATSESGPGEETQYF
>many|TRBJ1-3|-|TRBV4-2|16
TGTGCCAGCAGCCAAGGGCCAGGGAGTCTTGGAAACACCATATATTTT
CASSQGPGSLGNTIYF
>few|TRBJ1-2|-|TRBV10-3|13
TGTGCCATCAGTGGGACAGTACCCCATGTCTACACCTTC
CAISGTVPHVYTF
>-|TRBJ2-5|TRBD1|TRBV28|13
TGTGCCAGCAGATCAGGACAGGGAGAGACCCAGTACTTC
CASRSGQGETQYF
>many|TRBJ2-3|TRBD2|TRBV12-3/TRBV12-4|16
TGTGCCAGCAGTTCTTGGACTAGCGGGAGCACAGATACGCAGTATTTT
CASSSWTSGSTDTQYF
>many|TRBJ1-3|-|TRBV28|16
TGTGCCAGCAGTTTATCGACAGTTCACTCTGGAAACACCATATATTTT
CASSLSTVHSGNTIYF
>many|TRBJ1-4|-|TRBV9|16
TGTGCCAGCAGCCTCTATGGGGGGGCGACTAATGAAAAACTGTTTTTT
CASSLYGGATNEKLFF
>medium-sized|TRBJ2-7|-|TRBV12-3/TRBV12-4|14
TGTGCCAGCAGTTTTCTAGGGCAGGTTAGAGAGCAGTACTTC
CASSFLGQVREQYF
>-|TRBJ2-3|TRBD2|TRBV27|15
TGTGCCAGCAGTGTACAGGGCGGGGGGATGTATACGCAGTATTTT
CASSVQGGGMYTQYF
>-|TRBJ2-7|TRBD2|TRBV5-4|16
TGTGCCAGCAGCTCCGGACTAGCGGGGGGGCTCGACGAGCAGTACTTC
CASSSGLAGGLDEQYF
>few|TRBJ1-1|-|TRBV4-1|15
TGCGCCAGCAGCCAAGTAGACAGGTGGAACACTGAAGCTTTCTTT
CASSQVDRWNTEAFF
>-|TRBJ1-2|-|TRBV5-6|15
TGTGCCAGCAACCCAGACTTGACAGGAAACTATGGCTACACCTTC
CASNPDLTGNYGYTF
>many|TRBJ2-7|TRBD1|TRBV6-5|15
TGTGCCAGCAGTTACTCGACAGGGGGATCCTACGAGCAGTACTTC
CASSYSTGGSYEQYF